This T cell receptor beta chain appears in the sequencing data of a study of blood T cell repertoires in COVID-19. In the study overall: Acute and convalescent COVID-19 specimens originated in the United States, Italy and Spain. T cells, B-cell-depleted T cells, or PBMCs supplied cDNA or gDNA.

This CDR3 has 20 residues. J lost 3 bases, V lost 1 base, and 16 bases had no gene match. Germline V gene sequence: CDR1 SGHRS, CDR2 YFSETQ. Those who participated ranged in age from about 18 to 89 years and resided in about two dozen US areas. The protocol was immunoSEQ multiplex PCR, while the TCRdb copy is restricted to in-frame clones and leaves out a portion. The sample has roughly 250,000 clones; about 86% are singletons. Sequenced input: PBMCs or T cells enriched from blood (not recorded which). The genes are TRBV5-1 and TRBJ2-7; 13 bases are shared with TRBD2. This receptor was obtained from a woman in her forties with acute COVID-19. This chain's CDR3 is CASSLRTGGLAGVFGYEQYF. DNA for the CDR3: TGCGCCAGCAGCTTGAGGACCGGTGGACTAGCGGGAGTTTTTGGCTACGAGCAGTACTTC.